Below, one T cell receptor (beta chain) is given with its context. Its antigen is unknown. This entry belongs to a study of response to subunit inactivated influenza vaccine. The study, taken as a whole, reports: Few additional T cells are recruited per seasonal influenza vaccination, authors suggested.

Germline V CDR1 and CDR2: SQVTM, ANQGSEA. The CDR3 loop spans 12 amino acids. V lost 6 bases and J 3 bases, leaving 12 bases between the germline ends. TCRdb redid the calling of the RT-PCR reads with MiXCR, one entry per CDR3 protein. The sample records 860,000 or so distinct CDR3 sequences, 21% being singletons. Material: PBMCs from blood, obtained 4 to 6 days after vaccination. The chain uses TRBV29-1 and TRBJ2-7; D possibly corresponds to TRBD1 (6 bases). This clonotype originated in a man in his forties or fifties who received an inactivated influenza vaccine. This CDR3 reads CSVRDNYYEQYF. The CDR3 DNA reads as TGCAGCGTCCGGGACAACTACTACGAGCAGTACTTC.